This TCR beta chain was sequenced in a study of cytomegalovirus exposure and HLA in healthy donors. Study results and limitations: Association of a missense DCLRE1C variant with TCR beta V- and J-gene trimming was reported in a later analysis. Most of the TCR beta V segments (in an earlier analysis) were productive either about 87% or about 30% of the time. Certain indistinguishable V segments, among them TRBV6-2 and TRBV6-3, were excluded. 16,951 TCR beta sequences were associated with HLA alleles at 0.05 false discovery rate in a later analysis.

The PCR employed 60 Vbeta primers together with 13 Jbeta primers. Assay: immunoSEQ multiplex PCR; the TCRdb copy retains only in-frame clones and omits some. Here the sample spans about 210,000 clones, about 85% being singletons. In the case of this clone: Its antigen is unknown.

There are 14 residues in the CDR3. V lost 0 bases to trimming and J lost 10 bases, with 13 bases between them. Germline V gives CDR1 SEHNR, CDR2 FQNEAQ (reference sequence). The rearrangement uses TRBV7-9 and TRBJ2-1; D unresolved. The origin of this receptor is a girl aged 2 to 10 in good health and CMV-seronegative. The sample consisted of PBMCs. Here the CDR3 reads CASSLAHNRGEQFF. Here the CDR3 DNA reads TGTGCCAGCAGCTTAGCGCATAACCGAGGCGAGCAGTTCTTC.